Given below is one TCR beta chain in context. This clone was picked up a small number of times. The specificity of this receptor is unknown. The sample holds no much larger clone one base away, and base qualities are not on file. Germline trimming amounts to 4 bases on V and 5 bases on J, with 8 as the count of junction bases outside the gene matches. Counted from cysteine to phenylalanine, this CDR3 has 14 amino acids. Solely the CDR3 DNA is kept, with 42 bases framed from the first base. CDR1 and CDR2 (SGHDT, YYEEEE) derive from the germline V gene. The data are from a study of cytomegalovirus exposure and HLA in healthy donors (dated by TCRdb to about 2017). Background for the entire study: In an earlier analysis of 550 to 750 of the donors, about 270 Gb of sequence data and 120 million or so unique TCR beta sequences from 180 million or so T cells were reported. An early release covering roughly 600 HLA-typed donors comprised about 310 gigabases of sequencing data and roughly 86 million unique TCR sequences. The genetic ancestry cluster associated with self-reported Caucasian donors included roughly 84% of the roughly 360 genotyped donors. The study aimed to test whether cataloging public T cell receptors could reveal signatures of past pathogen exposure. The study profiled the T cell repertoires of more than 500 subjects by immunosequencing and related them to cytomegalovirus serostatus. A separate validation cohort of more than 100 different subjects was used in addition to the roughly 720-subject first cohort. The study combined high-throughput TCR immunosequencing, statistical association of individual TCRs with disease status, and machine learning to predict cytomegalovirus infection status. A later analysis re-analyzed previously published TCR beta repertoires from roughly 690 donors and added high-resolution HLA genotyping to study TCR occurrence patterns. Rather than drawing on any new phenotypic data, the later analysis identified candidate immune exposures from TCR beta sequences and the way those sequences occurred across donors. An earlier analysis of fewer than 700 of the donors applied high-throughput TCR beta sequencing to assess whether each TCR beta V gene segment acted as functional or pseudogenic. Alongside the repertoire data, information on donor age, sex, ethnicity and CMV serostatus was compiled. In a later genetic analysis, genome-wide SNP genotypes for about three fifths of the 666 donors were used, and that subset was treated as a discovery cohort. All discovery cohort repertoires had been generated using a single sequencing platform. Class I and class II HLA loci were covered by the typing at four-digit resolution. Typing coverage varied by locus: roughly 629-630 donors for A, B, C, DRB1 and DQB1; roughly 500 for DQA1; more than 600 for DPA1; approximately 490 for DPB1. About 5 DR-DQ haplotypes were handled as single units for association and clustering, since linkage in the cohort was strong. Among about 370 genotyped donors of the cohort, an average of roughly 230,000 unique TCR beta nucleotide sequences was sequenced per donor, of which 15% to 20% were non-productive.

Library creation used the immunoSEQ multiplex PCR assay. A mixture of 60 forward primers for TCR Vbeta segments and 13 reverse primers for TCR Jbeta segments was used in the multiplex PCR. A multiplex PCR assay on genomic DNA amplified the CDR3 region of rearranged TCR beta genes. The Illumina HiSeq System was used to sequence the amplified TCR beta libraries as 87-base-pair reads. On the authors' methods: In a later analysis, 77 million or so unique TCR beta chains were counted across the 650 to 750 repertoires, and roughly 10 million of these chains were shared by at least two donors. To remove PCR and sequencing errors, raw reads were error-corrected and collapsed into unique sequences using a nearest-neighbor algorithm that merged closely related sequences. Alignment of CDR3 sequences to IMGT reference sequences was used to assign V, D and J gene segments. For a sequence to be retained, a match of at least six nucleotides to both a V gene segment and a J gene segment was required. Rearrangements were classified as productive when the CDR3 lacked stop codons and remained in frame with V and J, and all other rearrangements were classified as non-productive. CDR3 was defined according to IMGT convention as the region running from the second conserved V-encoded cysteine to the conserved J-encoded phenylalanine. The earlier analysis of about 610 of the donors excluded any sequence lacking an unambiguous match to a single V gene segment. An earlier analysis of fewer than 650 of the donors classified V segments as functional when productive rearrangements were above 56.7% and as segregating when the standard deviation between donors was above 5%. A statistical classification framework was developed to diagnose cytomegalovirus status using the catalog of TCR beta chain sequences. A later analysis assigned V and J genes by comparing TCR nucleotide sequences with IMGT/GENE-DB human TR gene sequences. A later analysis assigned CDR3 sequences and most-parsimonious VDJ recombination scenarios with the TCRdist pipeline. In a later analysis, each TCR beta chain was defined by its CDR3 amino acid sequence together with its V-gene family, and reads without a unique V-gene family were excluded. In a later analysis, 450 to 600 highly shared, low-generation-probability nucleotide sequences were removed to address suspected cross-contamination and a sequencing artifact. For each public chain, a later analysis derived a clonal expansion index from normalized ranks of inferred template counts within each repertoire. A later analysis computed generation probabilities with a VDJ recombination model fitted to out-of-frame rearrangements, and checked the results against IGoR. Hypergeometric tests were used in a later analysis to score TCR-TCR, TCR-HLA and TCR-CMV co-occurrence, with a repertoire-size bias correction applied to the TCR pairs. A later analysis estimated false discovery rates by permuting HLA or CMV assignments 20 times. In a later analysis, co-occurring TCRs were grouped with DBSCAN, and TCRdist sequence similarity was added when clustering was performed within HLA-allele-positive subsets. Repertoires with fewer than 30,000 or more than 120,000 public chains were left out of co-occurrence clustering, as were about five repertoires with anomalous nucleotide sharing. Here the immuneACCESS table is served through TCRdb, limited to in-frame sequences with V and J called. Missing clones are a known gap in these copies; in checked studies unresolved V genes cover under half, and the rest lacks a known reason. That table supplies the V and J calls and clone size; D and trimming were determined from the DNA. The sample table lists 35,000 to 50,000 clones, less than 75% of them with a count of one. Around 12% of the sample is taken by the ten largest.

The cohort comprised around 690 healthy bone marrow donors. Cohort members were all nominally healthy when sampled, although unrecorded immune exposures were likely present. The donor was CMV seropositive and belonged to the group of 250 to 300 seropositive cohort members. Each donor provided a peripheral blood sample, and peripheral blood mononuclear cells were used for TCR beta sequencing. Genomic DNA extraction from the blood cell samples was performed with the Qiagen DNeasy Blood Extraction Kit. The paper's findings and limits, for the study overall: In this cohort, only TCR beta chains were sequenced, and detectable features were limited by the absence of alpha or paired-chain data. In both the original and validation cohorts, the classifier was reported to diagnose cytomegalovirus status with high specificity and sensitivity. Because counts were too low, roughly 18 rarely observed V segments, including chromosome 9 orphons, were left out of the earlier analysis of over 550 of the donors. A later analysis found that HLA-associated TCR beta chains were more clonally expanded and had lower generation probabilities than equally common non-associated chains. A later analysis found that TCR association rates varied across HLA loci, with DRB1 alleles showing the most associated TCRs and HLA-C alleles the fewest. A later analysis reported that several top co-occurrence clusters appeared linked to parvovirus B19, influenza, CMV and Epstein-Barr virus. According to a later analysis, most CMV-associated TCR beta chains appeared to be HLA-restricted, and the HLA associations seemed to be driven largely by CMV exposure. Because HLA typing was unavailable for some donors at each locus, only the typed subset was used in association tests. A cluster of highly shared sequence variants was judged likely to be a technical artifact of the sequencing pipeline. An association between a missense DCLRE1C variant and V-gene and J-gene trimming of TCR beta chains was found in a later genetic analysis and replicated in an independent cohort. Assigning TCR associations to individual alleles was difficult when HLA alleles, especially DR and DQ, strongly co-occurred. The study gave a list of some 150 TCR beta chains associated with cytomegalovirus. According to the authors, the approach could potentially be generalized to other disease states and immunological phenotypes. Linkage disequilibrium might explain the correlated functional status among segregating V segments, but an unknown experimental factor could not be excluded. Some IMGT-functional V segments, including TRBV6-2 and TRBV6-3, could not be told apart with the 87-base-pair reads, so those segments were excluded. Roughly uniform sequencing depth across donors was assumed in presence/absence analyses, although this assumption may not hold. A later analysis associated about 17,000 TCR beta sequences with specific HLA alleles at a false discovery rate of 0.05. While some public TCRs were present in many individuals, most TCR sequences turned up only very rarely across donors. For the cohort, immune exposure information was limited to CMV serostatus. Broadly in line with IMGT annotations, most TCR beta V segments showed up in productive rearrangements about 87% or about 30% of the time in an earlier analysis of about 500 of the donors. According to a later genetic analysis, donors in an Asian-associated ancestry cluster had fewer N-insertions in productive TCRs than the approximately 690-donor mean. In vitro tests confirmed that a few of the cytomegalovirus-associated TCR beta chains recognize cytomegalovirus antigens. A further reported finding was that TCR beta sequences accurately predicted the HLA-A and HLA-B alleles for most subjects in the first cohort.

The chain is assembled from TRBV5-6 and TRBJ1-1; 7 junctional bases match TRBD1. The receptor was isolated from a man between 60 and 75 years old in good health and CMV-seropositive. Source material: PBMCs. The CDR3 protein sequence reads: CASSLGQPLTEAFF. The DNA sequence is given as TGTGCCAGCAGCCTGGGACAGCCTCTTACTGAAGCTTTCTTT.